Each of the 10 T cell receptor beta chains below was sequenced from the same sample in a study of blood T cell repertoires in COVID-19. Assay used: immunoSEQ multiplex PCR; TCRdb lists only in-frame clones, some missing. The sample carries about 180,000 clones, approximately 88% recorded once. Sequenced input: peripheral blood. These receptors were collected from a woman aged 25-40 years with acute or convalescent COVID-19.

The genes are TRBV24-1 and TRBJ2-2, with 8 bases fitting TRBD1. V shed 8 bases and J 5 bases; nucleotides not matched to a gene: 3. The germline CDR1 and CDR2 sequences are KGHDR and SFDVKD. This CDR3 is 13 amino acids long. CDR3 in amino acids: CATMGQATGELFF. The CDR3 nucleotides are TGTGCCACCATGGGACAGGCGACCGGGGAGCTGTTTTTT.

The CDR3 region is CASSFGQGRTEAFF. The CDR3 DNA follows: TGTGCCAGCAGTTTCGGACAGGGGAGAACTGAAGCTTTCTTT. This chain connects TRBV5-4 to TRBJ1-1; 9 positions agree with TRBD1. Germline V gives CDR1 SGHNT, CDR2 YYREEE (reference sequence). V lost 5 bases to trimming and J lost 5 bases; unmatched junction nucleotides: 7. The CDR3 covers 14 residues.

The chain couples TRBV6-5 to TRBJ1-2; 7 bases fit TRBD1. Germline CDR1 reads MNHEY; CDR2 reads SVGAGI. The CDR3 is 14 residues long. Trimming cost V 2 bases and J 0 bases; bases outside gene matches: 0. The CDR3 sequence: CASSYRGPNYGYTF. The CDR3 coding sequence is TGTGCCAGCAGTTACAGGGGGCCTAACTATGGCTACACCTTC.

The chain couples TRBV5-4 to TRBJ2-7, with TRBD2 matching over 12 bases. This CDR3 spans 15 amino acids. V shed 3 bases, J shed 5 bases, and the junction held 6 bases outside the gene matches. Germline V gives CDR1 SGHNT, CDR2 YYREEE (reference sequence). The CDR3 loop reads CASSSGLAGSNEQYF. The CDR3, as DNA: TGTGCCAGCAGCTCGGGACTAGCGGGCTCTAACGAGCAGTACTTC.

This chain joins TRBV4-2 and TRBJ2-1, with TRBD1 matching over 8 bases. Germline CDR1 is LGHNA and CDR2 is YNFKEQ. The CDR3 spans 15 residues. V was pared by 5 bases and J by 4 bases, with 7 bases of the junction left unmatched. The DNA for the CDR3 is TGTGCCAGCAGCATAGGACAGGGCGTATACAATGAGCAGTTCTTC. This codes for CASSIGQGVYNEQFF.

This clone was seen more than once but under ten times. The genes are TRBV29-1 and TRBJ1-1; D call uncertain. CDR1 is SQVTM, CDR2 ANQGSEA, per germline. V was trimmed by 7 bases and J by 1 base, leaving 7 bases between them. CDR3 size: 11 residues. For the CDR3, the DNA is TGCAGCGCTCAGTGGAACACTGAAGCTTTCTTT. Encoded protein: CSAQWNTEAFF.

This rearrangement joins TRBV10-1 to TRBJ1-3, with 9 bases fitting TRBD1. The length of the CDR3 is 17 residues. Trimming removed 5 bases from V and 0 bases from J; junction bases left unmatched: 8. Looked up from germline, CDR1 is WNHNN and CDR2 is SYGVQD (reference sequence). The CDR3 region is CASSPGQGETSGNTIYF. The CDR3 DNA reads TGCGCCAGCAGTCCGGGACAGGGAGAAACCTCTGGAAACACCATATATTTT.

The CDR3 region has the DNA TGTGCCAGCAACCCGGGACAGGGGGCGCGGTATTTT. Translation: CASNPGQGARYF. This rearrangement joins TRBV2 to TRBJ2-3; 12 bases align to TRBD1. V lost 7 bases, J lost 14 bases, and 7 bases stayed unmatched. CDR3 length: 12 residues. Germline V gene data show CDR1 as SNHLY and CDR2 as FYNNEI.

The J gene is TRBJ1-1, the V gene TRBV6-5, with no clear D. This CDR3 contains 11 residues. V lost 7 bases, J lost 8 bases, and 11 bases lay in between. Germline assignment: CDR1 MNHEY and CDR2 SVGAGI. CDR3 sequence reads: CASNFGHEAFF. CDR3 sequence (DNA): TGTGCCAGCAACTTTGGGCACGAAGCTTTCTTT.

The chain combines TRBV25-1 with TRBJ1-2; D uncertain. Germline lookup yields CDR1 MGHDK and CDR2 SYGVNS. There are 11 residues in the CDR3. V lost 6 bases and J lost 8, with 10 bases in between. The chain's CDR3 is CASRDGLGYTF. The CDR3 region has the DNA TGTGCCAGCAGGGATGGGCTAGGCTACACCTTC.